Each of the 12 T cell receptor beta chains below was sequenced from the same sample in a study of OX40 agonist ivuxolimab in advanced cancers. Receptors were amplified or captured by the immunoSEQ multiplex PCR assay. Entries here come from immuneACCESS through TCRdb and include only in-frame sequences with V and J called. Some clones fail to appear in such tables; in the studies checked, an unresolved V gene covers under half of the shortfall, and the cause of the remainder is unknown. For this sample the table gives some 20,000 clones, of which about 87% were detected only once. The top ten clones comprise around 25% of the sample. The sequencing here drew on CD4+ or CD8+ T cells sorted from blood, taken in a trial of the OX40 agonist ivuxolimab. The source is an adult with an advanced solid tumor such as melanoma, head and neck, liver or kidney cancer.

The chain carries TRBV27 and TRBJ1-5, with D uncertain. The CDR3 runs 16 residues. The germline V gene encodes CDR1 MNHEY and CDR2 SMNVEV (reference sequence). V lost 5 bases and J lost 7, with 21 bases in between. The CDR3 here is CASSPLSEAVLQPQHF. The CDR3, as DNA: TGTGCCAGCAGTCCCCTGAGTGAGGCCGTTTTACAGCCCCAGCATTTT.

The chain couples TRBV6-6 to TRBJ1-1; D is possibly TRBD1 (6 bases). The V end was cut by 2 bases, the J end by 11 bases, with 21 bases between. Germline lookup yields CDR1 MNHNY and CDR2 SVGAGI (reference sequence). The CDR3 length is 15 residues. The DNA for the CDR3 is TGTGCCAGCAGTTACGGAGGTGAGGGAAGGGACACGGCTTTCTTT. Its protein product is CASSYGGEGRDTAFF.

Comments on this clone: Because the CDR3 is missing its conserved closing phenylalanine or tryptophan, this is likely a read error. The limits of the CDR3 on the DNA are not certain, so only TCRdb's listed CDR3 is given. The rearrangement links TRBV1 to TRBJ1-2; the D call in the table, TRBD1, was not verified against the DNA. TRBV1 is a recognized pseudogene. The CDR3 length equals 16 residues, ends included. CDR3: CTSRLPGHRKHCGYTL.

This chain links TRBV5-1 with TRBJ1-4, with 9 positions matching TRBD1. From germline, CDR1 is SGHRS and CDR2 YFSETQ. Losses at the gene ends were 3 bases for V and 4 bases for J; bases not matched to a gene: 4. The CDR3 is 15 amino acids. CDR3 in amino acids: CASSSTGGLNEKLFF. For the CDR3, the DNA is TGCGCCAGCAGCTCAACAGGGGGCCTTAATGAAAAACTGTTTTTT. Combining the CDR3 with reference TRBV5-1 and TRBJ1-4 gives the whole variable domain KAGVTQTPRYLIKTRGQQVTLSCSPISGHRSVSWYQQTPGQGLQFLFEYFSETQRNKGNFPGRFSGRQFSNSRSEMNVSTLELGDSALYLCASSSTGGLNEKLFFGSGTQLSVL.

This chain connects TRBV5-1 to TRBJ1-4, with D unclear. This CDR3 is built from 15 residues. CDR1 is SGHRS and CDR2 is YFSETQ in the germline V gene. Between the trimmed V and J ends, which lost 3 bases and 0 bases, there was a span of 9 bases. The DNA of the CDR3 is TGCGCCAGCAGCTCTACAGTTGCAACTAATGAAAAACTGTTTTTT. As protein: CASSSTVATNEKLFF.

The chain is built from TRBV27 and TRBJ2-1, with D possibly TRBD1 on 6 matching bases. Trimming stripped 2 bases from V and 6 bases from J, with 11 bases between. The length of the CDR3 is 14 residues. CDR1 is MNHEY and CDR2 is SMNVEV in the germline V gene (reference sequence). CDR3 bases: TGTGCCAGCAGTTTAGCGGGCAGGGGCAATGAGCAGTTCTTC. Residues: CASSLAGRGNEQFF.

The V and J genes are TRBV10-1 and TRBJ2-1; D may correspond to TRBD1 or TRBD2 (5 bases each). V lost 4 bases to trimming and J lost 0 bases, with 19 bases between them. Germline CDR1 is WNHNN and CDR2 is SYGVQD (reference sequence). CDR3 size: 18 residues. The CDR3 coding sequence is TGCGCCAGCAGTGGACCTATACTGGGGGATCCCTCCTACAATGAGCAGTTCTTC. Protein sequence: CASSGPILGDPSYNEQFF.

This clone appeared once. The chain recombines TRBV27 with TRBJ2-7; D is unclear. This CDR3 is built from 13 residues. Germline V gene sequence: CDR1 MNHEY, CDR2 SMNVEV (reference sequence). V lost 0 bases and J 4 bases, leaving 7 bases between the germline ends. The CDR3 coding sequence is TGTGCCAGCAGTTTATCTTCCGGTTACGAGCAGTACTTC. It specifies CASSLSSGYEQYF.

This clone was picked up a small number of times. The rearrangement joins TRBV4-3 to TRBJ1-5; D is undetermined. Germline CDR1 is LGHNA and CDR2 is YSLEER. This CDR3 has 14 amino acids. The ends were cut back, 1 base at V and 2 bases at J, with 6 bases in the middle. CDR3: CASSQGFGNQPQHF. The CDR3 DNA is TGCGCCAGCAGCCAAGGATTCGGCAATCAGCCCCAGCATTTT.

This clone was found once. The chain has TRBV19 and TRBJ2-1; a possible D gene is TRBD2 (6 bases). Trimming took off 10 bases at V and 3 bases at J, with 13 bases between the two ends. Germline V gene lookup returns CDR1 LNHDA and CDR2 SQIVND (reference sequence). The CDR3 runs to 13 residues. The chain's CDR3 is CATTTRFYNEQFF. As DNA, the CDR3 is TGTGCCACTACGACTAGATTCTACAATGAGCAGTTCTTC. The entire variable domain, with the rest obtained from reference TRBV19 and TRBJ2-1, is as follows: DGGITQSPKYLFRKEGQNVTLSCEQNLNHDAMYWYRQDPGQGLRLIYYSQIVNDFQKGDIAEGYSVSREKKESFPLTVTSAQKNPTAFYLCATTTRFYNEQFFGPGTRLTVL.

V usage is TRBV11-2 and J usage is TRBJ2-5; D is unresolved. This CDR3 spans 14 amino acids. The ends were cut back, 2 bases at V and 2 bases at J, with 9 bases in the middle. Germline V CDR1 and CDR2: SGHAT, FQNNGV. CDR3 region: CASSLTRVQETQYF. In DNA, the CDR3 is TGTGCCAGCAGCTTAACACGGGTTCAAGAGACCCAGTACTTC.

The genes are TRBV11-2 and TRBJ2-7; D unclear. The CDR3 covers 15 residues. The V gene's germline CDR1 is SGHAT and CDR2 FQNNGV. Trimming left V 1 base short and J 2 bases short, with 12 bases between. The CDR3 DNA sequence: TGTGCCAGCAGCTTAGGGGCCAGGTCTACCTACGAGCAGTACTTC. Its translation: CASSLGARSTYEQYF.